The 12 T cell receptor beta chains listed next were all sequenced from one sample in a study of CD8 T cells in ankylosing spondylitis (dated by TCRdb to about 2017). The investigation overall reported the following: A TCR beta motif of about 8 highly homologous amino acid variants appeared characteristic of blood from ankylosing spondylitis patients.

The library was prepared using 5' RACE. Sequenced using an Illumina HiSeq 2500. In TCRdb, the public reads were trimmed at Q25 with fastp and aligned with MiXCR, with productive beta chains retained. Identical CDR3 protein sequences are pooled into one entry, listed with their most common genes and DNA. The sample includes hundreds of thousands of distinct CDR3 sequences, with 10% to 15% observed a single time. The ten top clones hold 0.51% of the sample. Antigen specificity for these receptors is unknown. Sequenced input: blood, either unsorted or a sorted T cell fraction (not recorded which). Receptors were obtained from a male donor with ankylosing spondylitis.

The V call is TRBV4-2, the J call TRBJ2-6, with no clear D. Germline V gene sequence: CDR1 LGHNA, CDR2 YNFKEQ. Between the trimmed V and J ends, which lost 4 bases and 7 bases, there was a span of 5 bases. The CDR3 sequence is 12 residues long. The CDR3 is CASSPPANVLTF. The CDR3 bases are TGTGCCAGCAGCCCACCTGCCAACGTCCTGACTTTC.

This clonotype was picked up a small number of times. V and J are TRBV29-1 and TRBJ2-3, with TRBD1 matching over 11 bases. This CDR3 contains 14 residues. J was trimmed by 3 bases and V by 7 bases; bases with no gene match: 6. Germline assignment: CDR1 SQVTM and CDR2 ANQGSEA. DNA of the CDR3: TGCAGCGCCGACCGGGACAGGGGGACAGATACGCAGTATTTT. Residues: CSADRDRGTDTQYF.

This clonotype has a count of ten or more. The V and J genes are TRBV20-1 and TRBJ1-2, with a possible D match to TRBD1 (6 bases). This CDR3 spans 12 amino acids. The V end lost 2 bases, the J end lost 4 bases, and 8 bases lay between the germline ends. Germline CDR1 DFQATT, CDR2 SNEGSKA (reference sequence). CDR3 bases: TGCAGTGCTAGAAGAGGGGGCTATGGCTACACCTTC. Translation gives CSARRGGYGYTF.

This chain connects TRBV10-3 to TRBJ2-5; 7 positions agree with TRBD1. In germline, CDR1 is ENHRY, CDR2 SYGVKD. J was trimmed by 1 base and V by 5 bases; bases with no gene match: 4. This CDR3 is 14 amino acids long. This CDR3 is CAISRDRSQETQYF. The CDR3 coding sequence is TGTGCCATCAGTAGGGACAGAAGCCAAGAGACCCAGTACTTC.

The table lists this clonotype with a few counts. V and J are TRBV4-3 and TRBJ2-1; 7 nucleotides line up with TRBD2. This CDR3 has 20 residues. The germline gives CDR1 LGHNA, CDR2 YSLEER. Trimming at V came to 4 bases and at J to 4 bases, leaving 22 bases not matched to a gene. CDR3 sequence: CASSPKDGSSGPEAYNEQFF. CDR3 DNA sequence: TGCGCCAGCAGCCCTAAAGATGGGAGTAGCGGGCCGGAGGCGTACAATGAGCAGTTCTTC.

This clonotype was counted only a few times. This sequence joins TRBV18 and TRBJ2-7, with 9 positions matching TRBD2. From germline, CDR1 is KGHSH and CDR2 LQKENI. V trimming: 3 bases; J trimming: 2 bases; junction bases outside the gene matches: 5. This CDR3 has 15 amino acids. The CDR3 sequence: CASSPSLAGTYEQYF. DNA for the CDR3: TGTGCCAGCTCACCCTCGCTAGCGGGGACCTACGAGCAGTACTTC.

This clonotype was counted between two and nine times. The V and J genes are TRBV6-2 or TRBV6-3 and TRBJ2-3; no clear D. Germline loops: CDR1 MNHEY, CDR2 SVGEGT. V lost 0 bases, J lost 14 bases, and 18 bases lay in between. This CDR3 has 14 residues. Here the CDR3 reads CASSYSTEARERYF. The CDR3 region has the DNA TGTGCCAGCAGTTACTCGACTGAGGCCAGAGAACGGTATTTT.

This clonotype has only a few counts. V is TRBV6-1 and J is TRBJ2-1; D is uncertain. Germline V gives CDR1 MNHNS, CDR2 SASEGT. This CDR3 spans 12 amino acids. The V and J ends lost 2 bases and 7 bases respectively, with 6 bases between them. The CDR3 nucleotides read TGTGCCAGCAGTGAACAAGGTAATGAGCAGTTCTTC. Its translation: CASSEQGNEQFF.

V gene TRBV6-5 combines with J gene TRBJ1-2; D is perhaps TRBD1 (5 bases). Trimming pared 0 bases from V and 3 bases from J, leaving 11 bases between. Germline assignment: CDR1 MNHEY and CDR2 SVGAGI. The CDR3 covers 15 residues. The CDR3 DNA reads TGTGCCAGCAGTTACTCGGTACGGGGCTACTATGGCTACACCTTC. Protein: CASSYSVRGYYGYTF.

This clonotype was detected many times. CDR3 loop: CASSLEAVFLSPLHF. CDR3 bases: TGCGCCAGCAGCTTGGAGGCAGTTTTTTTATCACCCCTCCACTTT. This chain joins TRBV5-1 and TRBJ1-6; no definite D call. Deletions cut 0 bases from V and 10 bases from J, with 14 bases between. The CDR3 totals 15 residues. CDR1 and CDR2 (germline): SGHRS, YFSETQ.

This clonotype was counted ten times or more. The chain joins TRBV7-2 to TRBJ1-4; D gene unclear. V was pared by 3 bases and J by 5 bases, with 4 bases between. CDR1 and CDR2 (germline): SGHTA, FQGNSA. The CDR3 covers 12 residues. DNA of the CDR3: TGTGCCAGCAGCTTCAGAAATGAAAAACTGTTTTTT. Its protein product is CASSFRNEKLFF.

Details on this clonotype: Mismatch with germline at one junction end may stem from a read error. The rearrangement uses TRBV7-2 and TRBJ1-2; weak D call: TRBD1 (6 bases). The CDR3 contains 16 residues. Germline V lookup: CDR1 SGHTA, CDR2 FQGNSA. The CDR3 sequence is CASRLGAGRANYGYTF. The CDR3 DNA follows: TGTGCCAGCCGCTTGGGGGCAGGGAGGGCTAACTATGGCTACACCTTC.